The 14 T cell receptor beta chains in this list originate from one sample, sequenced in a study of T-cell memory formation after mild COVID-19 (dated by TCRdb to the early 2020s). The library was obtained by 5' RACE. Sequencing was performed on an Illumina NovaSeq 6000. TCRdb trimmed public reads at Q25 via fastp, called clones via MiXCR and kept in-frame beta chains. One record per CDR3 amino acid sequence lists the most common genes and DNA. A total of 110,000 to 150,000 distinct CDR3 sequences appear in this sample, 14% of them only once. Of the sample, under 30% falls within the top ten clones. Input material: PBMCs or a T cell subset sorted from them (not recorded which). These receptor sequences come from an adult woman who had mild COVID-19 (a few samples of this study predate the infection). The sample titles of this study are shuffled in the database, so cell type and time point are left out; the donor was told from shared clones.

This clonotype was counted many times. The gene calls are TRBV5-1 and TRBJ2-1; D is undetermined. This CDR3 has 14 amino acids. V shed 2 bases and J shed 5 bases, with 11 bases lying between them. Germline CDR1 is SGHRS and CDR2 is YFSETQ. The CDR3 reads CASSFETKHNEQFF. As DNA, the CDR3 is TGCGCCAGCAGCTTCGAAACGAAACACAATGAGCAGTTCTTC.

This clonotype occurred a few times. Written as DNA, the CDR3 is TGTGCCAGCAGTGAGTTTCCGAGGGCAACCGAAAGGGGCATTCAGTACTTC. Residues: CASSEFPRATERGIQYF. The chain combines TRBV12-3 or TRBV12-4 with TRBJ2-4; D tentatively reads TRBD1 or TRBD2 (5 bases each). The V end lost 5 bases, the J end lost 9 bases, and 26 bases lay between the germline ends. The CDR3 contains 17 residues.

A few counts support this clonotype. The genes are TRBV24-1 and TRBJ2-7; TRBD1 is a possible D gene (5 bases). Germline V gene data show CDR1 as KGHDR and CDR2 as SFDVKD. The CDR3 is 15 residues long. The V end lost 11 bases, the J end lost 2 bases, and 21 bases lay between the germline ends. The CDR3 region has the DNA TGTGCCATCTCTCGGGCAGGGCTACTAACCTACGAGCAGTACTTC. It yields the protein CAISRAGLLTYEQYF.

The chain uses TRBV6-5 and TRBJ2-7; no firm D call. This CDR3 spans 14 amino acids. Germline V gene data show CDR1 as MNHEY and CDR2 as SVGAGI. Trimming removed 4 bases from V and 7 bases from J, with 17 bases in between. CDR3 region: CASSSTAGSLEQYF. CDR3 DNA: TGTGCCAGCAGTTCGACCGCCGGGTCCCTTGAGCAGTACTTC.

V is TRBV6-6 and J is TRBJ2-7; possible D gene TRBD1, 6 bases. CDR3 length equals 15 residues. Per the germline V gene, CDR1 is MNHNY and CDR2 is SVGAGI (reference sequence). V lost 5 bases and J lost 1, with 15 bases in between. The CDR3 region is CASSPIGQPSYEQYF. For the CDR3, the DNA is TGTGCCAGCAGTCCGATCGGACAGCCTTCCTACGAGCAGTACTTC.

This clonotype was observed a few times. This CDR3 reads CATSDFGRGAGELFF. The CDR3 DNA reads TGTGCCACCAGTGATTTTGGCAGGGGGGCCGGGGAGCTGTTTTTT. The chain employs TRBV24-1 and TRBJ2-2; tentative D call: TRBD1 (7 bases). Germline V gene lookup returns CDR1 KGHDR and CDR2 SFDVKD. The CDR3 totals 15 residues. Trimming pared 1 base from V and 6 bases from J, leaving 11 bases between.

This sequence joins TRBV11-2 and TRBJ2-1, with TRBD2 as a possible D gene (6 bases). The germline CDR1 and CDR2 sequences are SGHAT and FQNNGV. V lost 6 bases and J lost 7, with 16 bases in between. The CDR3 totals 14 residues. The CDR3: CASRFPAGGNEQFF. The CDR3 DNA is TGTGCCAGCAGATTCCCAGCTGGGGGGAATGAGCAGTTCTTC.

CDR3 amino acids: CASSYGQPSYNEQFF. The CDR3 DNA reads as TGTGCCAGCAGCTATGGACAGCCCTCCTACAATGAGCAGTTCTTC. The chain employs TRBV5-6 and TRBJ2-1, with D possibly matching TRBD1 (6 bases). Germline loops: CDR1 SGHDT, CDR2 YYEEEE. V was pared by 3 bases and J by 0 bases, with 10 bases between. This CDR3 is 15 amino acids long.

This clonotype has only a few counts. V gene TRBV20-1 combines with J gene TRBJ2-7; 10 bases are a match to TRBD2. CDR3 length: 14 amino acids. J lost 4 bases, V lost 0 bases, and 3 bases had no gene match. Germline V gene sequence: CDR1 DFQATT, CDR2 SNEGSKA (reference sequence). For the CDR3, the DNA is TGCAGTGCTAGAGAGTTAGCGGGGGGTTACGAGCAGTACTTC. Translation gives CSARELAGGYEQYF.

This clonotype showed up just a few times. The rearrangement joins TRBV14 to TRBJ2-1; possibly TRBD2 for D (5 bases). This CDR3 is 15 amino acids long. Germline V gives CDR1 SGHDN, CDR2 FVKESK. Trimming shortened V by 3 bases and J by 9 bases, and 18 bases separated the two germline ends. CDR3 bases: TGTGCCAGCAGCCATCCGGGTGGGAGCATGGGTGAGCAGTTCTTC. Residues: CASSHPGGSMGEQFF.

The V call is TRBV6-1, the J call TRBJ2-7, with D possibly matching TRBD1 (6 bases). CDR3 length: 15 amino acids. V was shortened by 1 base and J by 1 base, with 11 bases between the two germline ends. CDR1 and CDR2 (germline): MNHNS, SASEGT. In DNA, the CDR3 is TGTGCCAGCAGTGAAGGTCTGGGGGCGTCCTACGAGCAGTACTTC. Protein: CASSEGLGASYEQYF.

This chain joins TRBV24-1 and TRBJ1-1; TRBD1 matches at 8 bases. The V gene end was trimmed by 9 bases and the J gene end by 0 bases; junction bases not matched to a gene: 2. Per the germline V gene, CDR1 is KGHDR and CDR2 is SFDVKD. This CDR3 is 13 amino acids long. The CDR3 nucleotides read TGTGCCACCCAGACAGGGGTGAACACTGAAGCTTTCTTT. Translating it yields CATQTGVNTEAFF.

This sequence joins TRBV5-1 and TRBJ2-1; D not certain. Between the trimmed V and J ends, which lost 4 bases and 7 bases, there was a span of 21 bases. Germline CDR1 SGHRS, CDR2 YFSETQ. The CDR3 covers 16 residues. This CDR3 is CASSHRAVSEGNEQFF. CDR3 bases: TGCGCCAGCAGCCACCGTGCGGTGTCTGAAGGGAATGAGCAGTTCTTC.

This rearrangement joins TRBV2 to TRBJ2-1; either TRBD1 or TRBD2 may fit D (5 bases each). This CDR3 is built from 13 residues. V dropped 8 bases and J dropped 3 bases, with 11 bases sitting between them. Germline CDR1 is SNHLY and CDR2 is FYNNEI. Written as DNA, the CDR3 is TGTGCCAGCCGGGACGTGGGCTACAATGAGCAGTTCTTC. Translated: CASRDVGYNEQFF.